This T cell receptor (beta chain) is from a study of T cell changes during pregnancy in multiple sclerosis (dated by TCRdb to the late 2010s). Study-level background: In women with multiple sclerosis, the researchers looked at how the T cell repertoire shifted as pregnancy progressed.

Comments on this clone: Its antigen has not been determined. Base-call qualities are not available, and no considerably larger clone is one nucleotide away.

The library relied on the immunoSEQ multiplex PCR assay. Drawn from immuneACCESS, this table holds only the in-frame rearrangements with V and J called that TCRdb kept. Clones are partly lost; checked studies trace under half to an unresolved V gene and leave the rest unexplained. For this sample the table gives tens of thousands of clones, of which 94% were detected only once. The ten largest clonotypes hold about 0.84% of the sample. The clonotype comes from a female donor with multiple sclerosis, enrolled in a pregnancy study. Source: peripheral blood, taken in the third trimester of pregnancy.

Here is the DNA: TGTGCCAGCAACGAAGGGCGGGCCGAAGCTTTCTTT. Its product reads: CASNEGRAEAFF. This chain joins TRBV5-5 to TRBJ1-1; the D gene remains uncertain. From the cysteine through the phenylalanine, the CDR3 covers 12 amino acids. CDR3 DNA only is kept here, 36 bases in frame from base 1. The germline V gene (reference sequence) gives CDR1 as SGHKS and CDR2 as YYEKEE. V and J lose 6 bases and 8 bases, and a span of 14 bases separates them.